This T cell receptor (beta chain) was sequenced for a study of neurological immune-mediated disorders. Study summary: For the 35 or so multiple sclerosis patients, the disease was relapsing-remitting in some 31 and secondary progressive in 3. Study-wide results and limits: Multiple sclerosis patients had less TCR clonal expansion than even healthy controls, unlike HTLV-1-associated myelopathy.

This clonotype was recorded many times. Its antigen remains unknown. A read error may account for a junction end that differs from germline. TCRdb processed the 5' RACE reads anew with MiXCR; each CDR3 protein has one entry. The data contain about 66,000 distinct CDR3 sequences, about 5.1% of them seen just once; the ten biggest clones take up over 2%. CDR1 is SGHDT and CDR2 is YYEEEE in the germline V gene. CDR3 length equals 17 residues. The receptor was isolated from a woman in her 70s with multiple sclerosis. Sequencing was done on a sample of PBMCs. The chain recombines TRBV5-6 with TRBJ1-2; D remains unclear. The CDR3: CASRFIVGVRRHYGYTF. The CDR3, as DNA: TGTGCCAGCCGCTTTATCGTGGGTGTGAGGCGACACTATGGCTACACCTTC.